Each of the 18 T cell receptor beta chains below was sequenced from the same sample in a study of blood T cell repertoires in COVID-19. Clones were sequenced by immunoSEQ multiplex PCR, and TCRdb holds only the in-frame ones, with some missing. The sample lists a few hundred thousand clones, about 90% occurring once. Source material: peripheral blood. The receptors were sampled from a man between 18 and 35 years old who had recovered from COVID-19.

The J gene is TRBJ1-5, the V gene TRBV7-8, with 12 bases fitting TRBD1. This CDR3 has 15 residues. V shed 5 bases and J 9 bases; nucleotides not matched to a gene: 8. Germline V gene lookup returns CDR1 SGHVS and CDR2 FQNEAQ. The CDR3 nucleotides read TGTGCCAGCAGCCCTCCCGGGACAGGGGGCTGGCCCCAGCATTTT. Amino acid sequence: CASSPPGTGGWPQHF.

This clone came up a few times. The chain combines TRBV7-8 with TRBJ1-2, with 7 positions matching TRBD1. CDR1 is SGHVS and CDR2 is FQNEAQ in the germline V gene. There are 15 residues in the CDR3. V shed 1 base, J shed 4 bases, and the junction held 6 bases outside the gene matches. Here the CDR3 reads CASSLGGTASYGYTF. For the CDR3, the DNA is TGTGCCAGCAGCTTAGGGGGGACAGCGTCCTATGGCTACACCTTC.

The chain employs TRBV12-5 and TRBJ2-7; D possibly corresponds to TRBD1 (6 bases). The length of the CDR3 is 14 residues. Trimming shortened V by 7 bases and J by 0 bases, and 13 bases separated the two germline ends. The germline gives CDR1 LGHNT, CDR2 FRNRAP. CDR3 bases: TGTGCTAGTGCCTCCGGGACAAACTCCTACGAGCAGTACTTC. Encoded protein: CASASGTNSYEQYF.

This chain joins TRBV5-8 and TRBJ2-1; D gene uncertain. The CDR3 length is 14 residues. Deletions cut 0 bases from V and 6 bases from J, with 10 bases between. The germline V gene encodes CDR1 SGHTS and CDR2 YDEGEE. The CDR3 DNA follows: TGTGCCAGCAGCTTGGCCTGGCTGCTCAATGAGCAGTTCTTC. Its protein is CASSLAWLLNEQFF.

This clone occurred once. This sequence joins TRBV11-3 and TRBJ1-3; D unresolved. The CDR3 runs to 15 residues. Germline V CDR1 and CDR2: SGHNT, YENEEA. V lost 2 bases to trimming and J lost 1 base, with 9 bases between them. The CDR3 DNA sequence: TGTGCCAGCAGCTTAACCGGGAGATCTGGAAACACCATATATTTT. The encoded protein is CASSLTGRSGNTIYF.

The chain employs TRBV7-9 and TRBJ1-5, with D possibly TRBD1 on 5 matching bases. The CDR3 covers 12 residues. Germline values: CDR1 SEHNR, CDR2 FQNEAQ (reference sequence). Trimming took off 8 bases at V and 8 bases at J, with 13 bases between the two ends. For the CDR3, the DNA is TGTGCCAGCGGAGCGGGGCAGGAGCCCCAGCATTTT. Translation: CASGAGQEPQHF. The full variable domain, completed using reference TRBV7-9 and TRBJ1-5, is DTGVSQNPRHKITKRGQNVTFRCDPISEHNRLYWYRQTLGQGPEFLTYFQNEAQLEKSRLLSDRFSAERPKGSFSTLEIQRTEQGDSAMYLCASGAGQEPQHFGDGTRLSIL.

This clone was detected a few times. This chain links TRBV18 with TRBJ1-2; 10 nucleotides agree with TRBD1. V shed 3 bases, J shed 4 bases, and the junction held 2 bases outside the gene matches. Germline V gives CDR1 KGHSH, CDR2 LQKENI. CDR3 length equals 14 residues. CDR3 amino acids: CASSPDRGSYGYTF. The CDR3 coding sequence is TGTGCCAGCTCACCGGACAGGGGGTCCTATGGCTACACCTTC.

In its sample, this clone was seen a few times. The chain employs TRBV6-6 and TRBJ2-1, with a tentative D call TRBD1 (6 bases). This CDR3 has 15 amino acids. The germline V gene has CDR1 MNHNY and CDR2 SVGAGI (reference sequence). The germline V and J ends were trimmed by 5 bases and 2 bases, with 13 bases remaining between them. The CDR3 protein is CASSPRDNTYNEQFF. CDR3 bases: TGTGCCAGCAGTCCCCGGGACAACACCTACAATGAGCAGTTCTTC.

The chain combines TRBV2 with TRBJ1-1; no reliable D call. Germline V gives CDR1 SNHLY, CDR2 FYNNEI. V dropped 0 bases and J dropped 4 bases, with 12 bases sitting between them. The CDR3 extends over 15 amino acids. The CDR3 bases are TGTGCCAGCAGTGAAGCTCGGTCGGGTGGCACTGAAGCTTTCTTT. Residues: CASSEARSGGTEAFF.

V is TRBV9 and J is TRBJ2-7; 7 nucleotides match TRBD1. In germline, CDR1 is SGDLS, CDR2 YYNGEE. The V gene end was trimmed by 5 bases and the J gene end by 3 bases; junction bases not matched to a gene: 8. The CDR3 is made up of 14 amino acids. This CDR3 is CASSGGDRDYEQYF. The CDR3 region has the DNA TGTGCCAGCAGTGGAGGCGACAGGGACTACGAGCAGTACTTC.

This chain links TRBV11-2 with TRBJ1-1; D might be TRBD1 (6 bases). Trimming pared 1 base from V and 14 bases from J, leaving 11 bases between. Germline-derived CDR1 and CDR2 are SGHAT and FQNNGV. The CDR3 contains 11 residues. CDR3: CASSLGQDMFF. The CDR3 DNA follows: TGTGCCAGCAGCTTAGGACAGGACATGTTCTTT.

V and J are TRBV6-4 and TRBJ1-1; D is undetermined. This CDR3 spans 13 amino acids. V lost 2 bases, J lost 4 bases, and 8 bases lay in between. In germline, CDR1 is MRHNA, CDR2 SNTAGT. The CDR3 nucleotides are TGTGCCAGCAGTGACAATCGGTTCACTGAAGCTTTCTTT. It is translated as CASSDNRFTEAFF.

The rearrangement links TRBV25-1 to TRBJ1-2; 9 bases match TRBD1. Looked up from germline, CDR1 is MGHDK and CDR2 is SYGVNS. Unmatched junction bases numbered 1, after V lost 0 bases and J lost 2 bases. The CDR3 has 15 residues. The CDR3: CASSEYTGGNYGYTF. For the CDR3, the DNA is TGTGCCAGCAGTGAATATACAGGGGGCAACTATGGCTACACCTTC.

This chain joins TRBV3-1 (or the pseudogene TRBV3-2) and TRBJ2-7; D is perhaps TRBD2 (6 bases). V was cut by 6 bases and J by 5 bases, with 8 bases left in between. Germline values: CDR1 LGHDT, CDR2 YNNKEL (reference sequence). The CDR3 is 11 amino acids. The CDR3 region is CASRLAHEQYF. CDR3 nucleotides: TGTGCCAGCAGACTAGCCCACGAGCAGTACTTC.

Concerning this clone: The same CDR3 arises from other DNA sequences in this sample as well. V is TRBV5-1 and J is TRBJ2-2; 7 nucleotides agree with TRBD2. Losses at the gene ends were 4 bases for V and 1 base for J; bases not matched to a gene: 1. The CDR3 length is 14 residues. Per the germline V gene, CDR1 is SGHRS and CDR2 is YFSETQ. CDR3 coding DNA: TGCGCCAGCAGCCCGGGGGGGAACACCGGGGAGCTGTTTTTT. Translation gives CASSPGGNTGELFF.

The V and J genes are TRBV30 and TRBJ1-6; 10 nucleotides line up with TRBD1. Trimming removed 8 bases from V and 8 bases from J; junction bases left unmatched: 3. Per the germline V gene, CDR1 is GTSNPN and CDR2 is SVGIG (reference sequence). The CDR3 extends over 12 amino acids. CDR3 in DNA: TGTGCCAGGGACAGGGGTGATTCACCCCTCCACTTT. Translated, it gives CARDRGDSPLHF.

The J gene is TRBJ1-5, the V gene TRBV12-3 or TRBV12-4, with D unclear. The CDR3 totals 11 residues. V was pared by 6 bases and J by 8 bases, with 8 bases between. This CDR3 is CASSLGEPQHF. The CDR3 nucleotides read TGTGCCAGCAGCTTGGGAGAGCCCCAGCATTTT.

The gene calls are TRBV5-4 and TRBJ1-1; 7 nucleotides line up with TRBD1. Germline values: CDR1 SGHNT, CDR2 YYREEE (reference sequence). J lost 4 bases, V lost 4 bases, and 7 bases had no gene match. The CDR3 sequence is 14 residues long. As DNA, the CDR3 is TGTGCCAGCAGCACTTACAGGGGACCCACTGAAGCTTTCTTT. It translates to CASSTYRGPTEAFF.